This T cell receptor (beta chain) was observed in a study of regulatory T cells in long-lasting Graves disease. Study-level information: Antithyroid drugs had been taken by newly diagnosed Graves' patients for under 3 months.

TCR beta libraries were built with iRepertoire HTBI primers and Arm-PCR of CDR3 regions. TCRdb called the multiplex PCR reads again in MiXCR, with one record for every CDR3 protein. The sample yields some 500,000 distinct CDR3 sequences, approximately 13% seen once. Time point indicated: newly diagnosed GD, antithyroid drugs for less than 3 months. PBMC-derived RNA was used for the TCR library. The CDR3 contains 13 residues. Germline assignment: CDR1 MNHEY and CDR2 SVGEGT. Losses at the gene ends were 6 bases for V and 4 bases for J; bases not matched to a gene: 4. This clonotype was counted at least ten times. The sample was also reused in another study, on T cells in Graves' hyperthyroidism and ophthalmopathy. That study reports: Among the patients, aged 18 to 65, hyperthyroidism was newly diagnosed and had lasted under 2 months. Uncontrolled infections, other autoimmune diseases, pregnancy or lactation led to exclusion of patients. An initial round of RT-PCR targeting the TCR CDR3 relied on the HTBI primer set.

This chain uses TRBV6-2 or TRBV6-3 with TRBJ1-2; TRBD1 matches 8 bases. The sample was peripheral blood mononuclear cells (PBMCs), taken at new diagnosis, from a patient treated with antithyroid drugs. This sequence was found in a man aged 30 to 39 with Graves disease. This CDR3 reads CASRGDRIYGYTF. CDR3 nucleotide sequence: TGTGCCAGCAGAGGGGACAGGATCTATGGCTACACCTTC.